This T cell receptor (beta chain) was found in a study of blood T cells in healthy people across ages. Findings and caveats of the study: Naive and antigen-experienced cells were not separated, limiting conclusive comparison. Significant beta diversity loss was already apparent by age approximately 40, declining roughly linearly.

The CDR3 is 14 residues long. In germline, CDR1 is MNHNS, CDR2 SASEGT. Alongside a J-beta primer mix, a sample-barcoded 5' primer served in a second PCR lasting about 6 to 11 cycles. Unique molecular identifiers of 12 random nucleotides labeled each cDNA. A minimum of 2.5 million CDR3-containing paired-end reads was obtained for each sample. TCRdb passed the 5' RACE reads through MiXCR, listing each CDR3 protein once. The data hold about 1.8 million distinct CDR3 sequences, with approximately 50% observed a single time. This clonotype was recorded once. As yet, its antigen is unknown. A read error may account for a junction end that differs from germline.

The clonotype was recovered from a woman aged 40 to 55 in good health. The chain recombines TRBV6-1 with TRBJ1-2; 8 nucleotides agree with TRBD1. The material sequenced was blood. This CDR3 reads CAGSARQGNYGYTF. The CDR3 nucleotides are TGTGCCGGCAGCGCGCGACAGGGGAACTATGGCTACACCTTC.